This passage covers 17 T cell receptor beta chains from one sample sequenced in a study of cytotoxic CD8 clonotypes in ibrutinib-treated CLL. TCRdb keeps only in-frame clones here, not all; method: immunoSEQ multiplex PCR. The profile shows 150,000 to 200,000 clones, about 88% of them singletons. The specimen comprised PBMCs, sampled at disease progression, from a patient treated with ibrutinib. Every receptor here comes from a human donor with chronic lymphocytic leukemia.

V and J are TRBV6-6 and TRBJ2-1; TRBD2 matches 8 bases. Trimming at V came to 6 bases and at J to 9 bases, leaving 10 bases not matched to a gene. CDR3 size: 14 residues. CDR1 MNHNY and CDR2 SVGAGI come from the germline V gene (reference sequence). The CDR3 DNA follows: TGTGCCAGCAGAGCCGGGGGGACTAGGCCTGAGCAGTTCTTC. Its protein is CASRAGGTRPEQFF.

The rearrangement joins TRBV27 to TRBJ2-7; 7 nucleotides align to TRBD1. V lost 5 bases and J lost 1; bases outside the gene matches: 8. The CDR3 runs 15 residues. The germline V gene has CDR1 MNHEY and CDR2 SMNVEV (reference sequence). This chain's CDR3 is CASSARRDRSYEQYF. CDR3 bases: TGTGCCAGCAGTGCACGCCGGGACAGATCCTACGAGCAGTACTTC.

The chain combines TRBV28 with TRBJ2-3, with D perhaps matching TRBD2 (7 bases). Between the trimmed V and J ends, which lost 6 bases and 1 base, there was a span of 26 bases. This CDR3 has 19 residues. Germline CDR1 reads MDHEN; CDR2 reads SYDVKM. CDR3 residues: CASRGGYGQYPIRTDTQYF. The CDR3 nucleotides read TGTGCCAGCAGGGGAGGGTACGGACAGTATCCAATTCGCACAGATACGCAGTATTTT.

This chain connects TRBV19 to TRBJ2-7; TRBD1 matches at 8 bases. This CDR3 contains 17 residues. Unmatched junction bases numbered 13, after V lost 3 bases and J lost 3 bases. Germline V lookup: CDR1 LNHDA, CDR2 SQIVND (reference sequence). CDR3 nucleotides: TGTGCCAGTAGTATCTCCGGGACAGGTAATACCCACTACGAGCAGTACTTC. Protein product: CASSISGTGNTHYEQYF.

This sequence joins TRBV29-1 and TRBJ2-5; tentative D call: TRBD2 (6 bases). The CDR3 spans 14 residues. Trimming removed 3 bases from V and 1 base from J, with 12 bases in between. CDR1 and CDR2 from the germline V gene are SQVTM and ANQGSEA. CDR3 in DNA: TGCAGCGTTGACCTCGCTAGCGTCCAAGAGACCCAGTACTTC. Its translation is CSVDLASVQETQYF.

The CDR3 DNA follows: TGTGCCAGCAGCCCAGGGCCGAGCGGGAGGGGCTTCGATGAGCAGTTCTTC. It specifies CASSPGPSGRGFDEQFF. This chain connects TRBV11-2 to TRBJ2-1, with TRBD2 matching 10 bases. Germline trimming cut 5 bases from V and 8 bases from J; bases unmatched to any gene: 15. This CDR3 contains 17 residues. CDR1 and CDR2 from the germline V gene are SGHAT and FQNNGV.

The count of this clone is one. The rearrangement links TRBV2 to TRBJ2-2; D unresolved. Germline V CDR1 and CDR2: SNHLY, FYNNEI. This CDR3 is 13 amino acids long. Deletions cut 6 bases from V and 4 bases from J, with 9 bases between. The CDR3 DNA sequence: TGTGCCAGCAGGGGGATAGTCACCGGGGAGCTGTTTTTT. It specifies CASRGIVTGELFF.

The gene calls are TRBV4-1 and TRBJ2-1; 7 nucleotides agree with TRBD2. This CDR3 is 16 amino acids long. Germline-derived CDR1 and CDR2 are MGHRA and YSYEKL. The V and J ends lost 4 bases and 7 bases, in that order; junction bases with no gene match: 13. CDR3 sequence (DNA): TGCGCCAGCAGCCCCCGGTGGCTAGCGGAGAGGAATGAGCAGTTCTTC. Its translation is CASSPRWLAERNEQFF.

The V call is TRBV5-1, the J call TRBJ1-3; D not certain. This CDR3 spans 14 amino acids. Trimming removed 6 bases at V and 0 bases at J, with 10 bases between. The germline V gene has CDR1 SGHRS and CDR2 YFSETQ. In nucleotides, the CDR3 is TGCGCCAGCACCGACACCAGCTCTGGAAACACCATATATTTT. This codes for CASTDTSSGNTIYF.

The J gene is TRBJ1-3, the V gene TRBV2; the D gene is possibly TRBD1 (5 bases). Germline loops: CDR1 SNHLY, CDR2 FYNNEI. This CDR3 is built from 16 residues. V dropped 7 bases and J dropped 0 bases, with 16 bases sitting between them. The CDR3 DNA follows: TGTGCCAGCAATGGGGCAGGTAGCTTCTCTGGAAACACCATATATTTT. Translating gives CASNGAGSFSGNTIYF.

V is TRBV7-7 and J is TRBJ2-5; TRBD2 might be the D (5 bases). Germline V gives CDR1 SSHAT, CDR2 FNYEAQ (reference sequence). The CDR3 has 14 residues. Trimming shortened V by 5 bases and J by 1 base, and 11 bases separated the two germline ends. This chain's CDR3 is CASSPGLSQETQYF. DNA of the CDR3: TGTGCCAGCAGCCCGGGGTTATCCCAAGAGACCCAGTACTTC.

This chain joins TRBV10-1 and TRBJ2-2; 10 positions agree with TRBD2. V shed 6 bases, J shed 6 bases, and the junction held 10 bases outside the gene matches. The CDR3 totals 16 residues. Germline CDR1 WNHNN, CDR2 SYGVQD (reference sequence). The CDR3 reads CASRAGAGGPAGELFF. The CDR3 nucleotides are TGCGCCAGCAGAGCCGGAGCGGGAGGGCCCGCCGGGGAGCTGTTTTTT.

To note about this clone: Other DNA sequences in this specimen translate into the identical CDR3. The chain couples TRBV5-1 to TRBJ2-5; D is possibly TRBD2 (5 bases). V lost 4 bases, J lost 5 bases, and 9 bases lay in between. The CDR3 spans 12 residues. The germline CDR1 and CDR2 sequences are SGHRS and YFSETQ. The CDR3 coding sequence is TGCGCCAGCAGCCTGGGAGTCGAGACCCAGTACTTC. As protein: CASSLGVETQYF.

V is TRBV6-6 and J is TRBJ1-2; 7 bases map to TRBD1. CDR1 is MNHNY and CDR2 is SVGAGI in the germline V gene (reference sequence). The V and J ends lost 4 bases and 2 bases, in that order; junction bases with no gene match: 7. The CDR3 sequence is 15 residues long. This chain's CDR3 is CASSSWTGGNYGYTF. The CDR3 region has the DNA TGTGCCAGCAGTTCGTGGACAGGTGGCAACTATGGCTACACCTTC.

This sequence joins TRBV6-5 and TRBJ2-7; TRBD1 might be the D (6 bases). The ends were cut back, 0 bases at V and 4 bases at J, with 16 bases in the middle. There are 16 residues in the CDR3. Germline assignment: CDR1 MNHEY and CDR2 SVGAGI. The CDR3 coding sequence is TGTGCCAGCAGTTACTCGCAGGGGTTAGAATTGTACGAGCAGTACTTC. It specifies CASSYSQGLELYEQYF.

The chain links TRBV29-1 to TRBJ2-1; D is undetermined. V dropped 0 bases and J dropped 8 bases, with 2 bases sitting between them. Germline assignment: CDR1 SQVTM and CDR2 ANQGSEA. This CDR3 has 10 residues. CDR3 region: CSVEDHEQFF. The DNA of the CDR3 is TGCAGCGTTGAAGACCATGAGCAGTTCTTC.

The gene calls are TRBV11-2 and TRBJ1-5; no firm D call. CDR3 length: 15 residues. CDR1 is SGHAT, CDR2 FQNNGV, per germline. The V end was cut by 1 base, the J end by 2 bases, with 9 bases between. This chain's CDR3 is CASSLGSRGNQPQHF. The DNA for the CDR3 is TGTGCCAGCAGCTTAGGTTCCCGGGGCAATCAGCCCCAGCATTTT.